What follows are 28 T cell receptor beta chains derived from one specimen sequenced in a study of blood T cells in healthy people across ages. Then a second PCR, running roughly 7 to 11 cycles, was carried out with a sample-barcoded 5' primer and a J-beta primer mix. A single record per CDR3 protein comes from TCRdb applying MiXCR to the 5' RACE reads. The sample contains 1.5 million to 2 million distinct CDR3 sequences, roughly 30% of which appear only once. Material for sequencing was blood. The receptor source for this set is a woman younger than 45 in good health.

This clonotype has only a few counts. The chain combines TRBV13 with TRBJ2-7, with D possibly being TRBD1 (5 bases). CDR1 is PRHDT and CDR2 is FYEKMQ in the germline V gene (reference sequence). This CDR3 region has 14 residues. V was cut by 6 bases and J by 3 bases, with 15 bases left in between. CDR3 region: CASSPAGHLYEQYF. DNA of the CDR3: TGTGCCAGCAGTCCGGCCGGACATCTCTACGAGCAGTACTTC.

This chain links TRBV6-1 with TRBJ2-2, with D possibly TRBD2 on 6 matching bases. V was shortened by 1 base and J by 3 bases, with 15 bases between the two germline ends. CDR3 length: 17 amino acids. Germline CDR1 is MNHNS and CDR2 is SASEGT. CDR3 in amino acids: CASSEVIGTDYTGELFF. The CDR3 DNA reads TGTGCCAGCAGTGAAGTGATCGGGACTGATTACACCGGGGAGCTGTTTTTT.

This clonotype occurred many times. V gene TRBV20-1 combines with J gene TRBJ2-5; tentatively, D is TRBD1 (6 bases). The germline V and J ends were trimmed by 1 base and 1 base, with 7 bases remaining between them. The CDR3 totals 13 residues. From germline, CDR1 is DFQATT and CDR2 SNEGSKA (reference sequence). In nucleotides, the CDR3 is TGCAGTGCTAGAGGGGACACCCAAGAGACCCAGTACTTC. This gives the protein CSARGDTQETQYF.

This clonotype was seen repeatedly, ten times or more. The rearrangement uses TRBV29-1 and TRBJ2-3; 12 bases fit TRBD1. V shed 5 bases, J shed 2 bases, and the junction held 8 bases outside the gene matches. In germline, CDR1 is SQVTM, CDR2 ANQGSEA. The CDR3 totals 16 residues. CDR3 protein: CSVFLGTGGFTDTQYF. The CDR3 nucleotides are TGCAGCGTTTTTCTAGGGACAGGGGGCTTCACAGATACGCAGTATTTT.

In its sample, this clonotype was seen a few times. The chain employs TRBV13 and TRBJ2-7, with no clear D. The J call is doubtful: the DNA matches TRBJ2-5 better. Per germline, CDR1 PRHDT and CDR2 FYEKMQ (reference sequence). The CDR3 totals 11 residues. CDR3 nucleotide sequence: TGTGCCAGCAGTGTGGGAAAGACCCAGTACTTC. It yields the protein CASSVGKTQYF.

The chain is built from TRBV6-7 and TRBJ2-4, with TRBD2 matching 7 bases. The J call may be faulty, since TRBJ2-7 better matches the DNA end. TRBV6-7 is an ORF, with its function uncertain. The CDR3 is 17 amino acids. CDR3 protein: CASSPMLWLAEIYEQYF. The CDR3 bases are TGTGCCAGCAGTCCGATGTTGTGGCTAGCGGAGATCTACGAGCAGTACTTC.

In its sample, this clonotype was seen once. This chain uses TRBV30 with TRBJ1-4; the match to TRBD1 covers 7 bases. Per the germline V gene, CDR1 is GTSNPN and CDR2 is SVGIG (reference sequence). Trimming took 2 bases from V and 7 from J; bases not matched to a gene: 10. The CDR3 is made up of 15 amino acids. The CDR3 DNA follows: TGTGCCTGGAGTACCCTCGGGACAGTGGGTGAAAAACTGTTTTTT. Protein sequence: CAWSTLGTVGEKLFF.

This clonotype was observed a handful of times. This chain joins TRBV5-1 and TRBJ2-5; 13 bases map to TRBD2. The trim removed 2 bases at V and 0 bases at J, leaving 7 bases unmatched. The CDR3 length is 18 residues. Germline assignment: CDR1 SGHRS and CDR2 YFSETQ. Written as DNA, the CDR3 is TGCGCCAGCAGCTTAGGACTAGCGGGGGCCATGTACCAAGAGACCCAGTACTTC. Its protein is CASSLGLAGAMYQETQYF.

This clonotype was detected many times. As DNA, the CDR3 is TGCGCCAGCAGCCAAGATATAGGGGGGGTTTACAATGAGCAGTTCTTC. It codes for CASSQDIGGVYNEQFF. The chain employs TRBV4-1 and TRBJ2-1, with D tentatively TRBD2 (7 bases). CDR3 size: 16 residues. Germline V gene lookup returns CDR1 MGHRA and CDR2 YSYEKL. Trimming took off 0 bases at V and 4 bases at J, with 13 bases between the two ends.

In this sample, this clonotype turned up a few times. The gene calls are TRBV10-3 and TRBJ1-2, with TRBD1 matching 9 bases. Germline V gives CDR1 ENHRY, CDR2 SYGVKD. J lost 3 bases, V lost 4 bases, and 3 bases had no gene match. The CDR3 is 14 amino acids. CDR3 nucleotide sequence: TGTGCCATCAGTGGGGGACAGGGAGACTATGGCTACACCTTC. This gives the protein CAISGGQGDYGYTF.

The CDR3 nucleotides are TGTGCCAGCAGCTTAGTAAGGGGGGCTATGAGAGGGGCCAACGTCCTGACTTTC. Its protein is CASSLVRGAMRGANVLTF. The gene calls are TRBV7-9 and TRBJ2-6, with D perhaps TRBD1 or TRBD2 (6 bases each). This CDR3 region has 18 residues. Germline V gene sequence: CDR1 SEHNR, CDR2 FQNEAQ (reference sequence). Between the trimmed V and J ends, which lost 1 base and 4 bases, there was a span of 17 bases.

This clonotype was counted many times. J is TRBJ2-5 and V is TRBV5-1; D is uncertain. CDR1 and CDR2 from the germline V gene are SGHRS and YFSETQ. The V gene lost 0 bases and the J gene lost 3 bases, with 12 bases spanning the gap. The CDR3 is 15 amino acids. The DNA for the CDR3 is TGCGCCAGCAGCTTGGCCGATGGCCTAGAAGAGACCCAGTACTTC. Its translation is CASSLADGLEETQYF.

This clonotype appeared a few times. CDR3 amino acids: CASSLEKGNQPQHF. Written as DNA, the CDR3 is TGCGCCAGCAGCCTAGAGAAGGGGAATCAGCCCCAGCATTTT. The chain carries TRBV4-1 and TRBJ1-5; D might be TRBD1 (5 bases). Germline loops: CDR1 MGHRA, CDR2 YSYEKL. Trimming took off 4 bases at V and 4 bases at J, with 11 bases between the two ends. This CDR3 comprises 14 residues.

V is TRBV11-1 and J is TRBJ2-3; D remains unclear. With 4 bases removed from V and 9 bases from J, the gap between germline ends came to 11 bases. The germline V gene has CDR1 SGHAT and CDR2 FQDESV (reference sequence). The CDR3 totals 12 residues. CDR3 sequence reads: CASSSSQGTQYF. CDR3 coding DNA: TGTGCCAGCAGCTCAAGCCAAGGGACGCAGTATTTT.

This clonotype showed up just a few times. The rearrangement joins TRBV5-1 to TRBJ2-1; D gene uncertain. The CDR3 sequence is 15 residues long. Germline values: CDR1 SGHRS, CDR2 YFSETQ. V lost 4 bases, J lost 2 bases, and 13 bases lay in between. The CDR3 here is CASSRTPGAYNEQFF. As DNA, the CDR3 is TGCGCCAGCAGCCGTACCCCGGGCGCCTACAATGAGCAGTTCTTC.

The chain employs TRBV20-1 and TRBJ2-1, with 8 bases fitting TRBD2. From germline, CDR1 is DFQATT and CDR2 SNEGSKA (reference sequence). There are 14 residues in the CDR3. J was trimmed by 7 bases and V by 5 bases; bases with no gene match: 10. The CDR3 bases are TGCAGTGCTCTGACTAGCGTAAGACCAAATGAGCAGTTCTTC. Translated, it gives CSALTSVRPNEQFF.

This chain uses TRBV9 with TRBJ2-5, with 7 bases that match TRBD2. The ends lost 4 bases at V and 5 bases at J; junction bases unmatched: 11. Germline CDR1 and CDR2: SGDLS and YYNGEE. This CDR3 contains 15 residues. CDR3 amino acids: CASSPRGGWAETQYF. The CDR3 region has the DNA TGTGCCAGCAGCCCCCGCGGGGGATGGGCGGAGACCCAGTACTTC. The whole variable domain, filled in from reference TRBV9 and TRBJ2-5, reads DSGVTQTPKHLITATGQRVTLRCSPRSGDLSVYWYQQSLDQGLQFLIQYYNGEERAKGNILERFSAQQFPDLHSELNLSSLELGDSALYFCASSPRGGWAETQYFGPGTRLLVL.

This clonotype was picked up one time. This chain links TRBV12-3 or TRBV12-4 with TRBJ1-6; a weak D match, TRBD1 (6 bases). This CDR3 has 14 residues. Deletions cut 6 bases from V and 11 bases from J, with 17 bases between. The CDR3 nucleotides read TGTGCCAGCAGGGTGGACAGCTTAGGTCCACCCCTCCACTTT. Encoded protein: CASRVDSLGPPLHF.

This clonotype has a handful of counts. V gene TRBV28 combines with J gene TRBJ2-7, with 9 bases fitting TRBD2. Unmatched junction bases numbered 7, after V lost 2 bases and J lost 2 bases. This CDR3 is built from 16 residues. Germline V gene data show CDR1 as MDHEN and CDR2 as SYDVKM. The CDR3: CASSLGVSGSPYEQYF. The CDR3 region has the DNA TGTGCCAGCAGTTTAGGGGTTAGCGGGAGCCCCTACGAGCAGTACTTC.

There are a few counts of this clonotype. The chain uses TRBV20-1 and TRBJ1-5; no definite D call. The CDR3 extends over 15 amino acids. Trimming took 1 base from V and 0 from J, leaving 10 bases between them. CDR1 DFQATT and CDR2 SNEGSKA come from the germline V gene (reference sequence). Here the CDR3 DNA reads TGCAGTGCTAGAGTCGCGACGGATAGCAATCAGCCCCAGCATTTT. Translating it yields CSARVATDSNQPQHF.

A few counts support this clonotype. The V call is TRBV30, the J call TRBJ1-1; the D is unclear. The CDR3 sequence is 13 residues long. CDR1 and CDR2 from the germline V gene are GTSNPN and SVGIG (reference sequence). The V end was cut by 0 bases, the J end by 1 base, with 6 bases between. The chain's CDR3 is CAWSVTRNTEAFF. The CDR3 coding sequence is TGTGCCTGGAGTGTTACCAGGAACACTGAAGCTTTCTTT. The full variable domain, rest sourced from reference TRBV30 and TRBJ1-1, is SQTIHQWPATLVQPVGSPLSLECTVEGTSNPNLYWYRQAAGRGLQLLFYSVGIGQISSEVPQNLSASRPQDRQFILSSKKLLLSDSGFYLCAWSVTRNTEAFFGQGTRLTVV.

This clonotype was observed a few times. The CDR3 region is CSAREGASYNEQFF. The DNA for the CDR3 is TGCAGTGCTAGGGAGGGAGCCTCCTACAATGAGCAGTTCTTC. The rearrangement links TRBV20-1 to TRBJ2-1; tentatively, D is TRBD2 (6 bases). This CDR3 comprises 14 residues. The germline gives CDR1 DFQATT, CDR2 SNEGSKA (reference sequence). Trimming stripped 3 bases from V and 0 bases from J, with 9 bases between.

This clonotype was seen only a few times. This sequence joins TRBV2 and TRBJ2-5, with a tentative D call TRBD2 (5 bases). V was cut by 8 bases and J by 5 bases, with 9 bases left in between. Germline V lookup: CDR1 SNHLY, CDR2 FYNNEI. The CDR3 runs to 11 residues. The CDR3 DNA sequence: TGTGCCAGCCTTAGCGCGGAGACCCAGTACTTC. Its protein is CASLSAETQYF.

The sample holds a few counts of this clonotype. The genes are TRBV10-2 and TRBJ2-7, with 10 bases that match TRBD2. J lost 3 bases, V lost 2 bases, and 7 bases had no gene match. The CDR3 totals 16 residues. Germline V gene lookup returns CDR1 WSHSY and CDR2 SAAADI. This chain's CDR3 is CASSEGSSGSFYEQYF. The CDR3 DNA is TGCGCCAGCAGTGAGGGATCTAGCGGGAGTTTCTACGAGCAGTACTTC.

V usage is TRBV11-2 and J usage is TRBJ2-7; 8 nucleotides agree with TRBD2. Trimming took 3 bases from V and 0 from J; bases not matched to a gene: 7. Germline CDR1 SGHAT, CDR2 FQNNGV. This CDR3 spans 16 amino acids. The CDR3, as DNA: TGTGCCAGCAGCTTCGCGGGACTAGAGTCCTCCTACGAGCAGTACTTC. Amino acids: CASSFAGLESSYEQYF.

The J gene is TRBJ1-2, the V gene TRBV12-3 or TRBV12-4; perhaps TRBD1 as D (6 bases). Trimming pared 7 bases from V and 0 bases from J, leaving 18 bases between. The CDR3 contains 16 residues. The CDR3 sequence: CASTRGRTAANYGYTF. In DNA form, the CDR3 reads TGTGCCAGCACCCGAGGCCGGACAGCCGCTAACTATGGCTACACCTTC.

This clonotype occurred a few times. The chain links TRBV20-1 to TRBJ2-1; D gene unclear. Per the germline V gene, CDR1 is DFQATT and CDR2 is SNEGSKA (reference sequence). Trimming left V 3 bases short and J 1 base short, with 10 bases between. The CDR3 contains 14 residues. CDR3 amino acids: CSARRLESYNEQFF. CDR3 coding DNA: TGCAGTGCTAGGCGGCTAGAGTCCTACAATGAGCAGTTCTTC.

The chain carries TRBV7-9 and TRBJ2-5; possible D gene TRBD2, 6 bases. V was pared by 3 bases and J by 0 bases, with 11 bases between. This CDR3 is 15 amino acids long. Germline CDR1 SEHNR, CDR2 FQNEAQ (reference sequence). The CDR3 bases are TGTGCCAGCAGCTTCGGCGGGGCCAACCAAGAGACCCAGTACTTC. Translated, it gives CASSFGGANQETQYF.